The 16 T cell receptor beta chains presented below share a single source sample, sequenced in a study of cytomegalovirus exposure and HLA in healthy donors. The primer mix had 60 Vbeta and 13 Jbeta primers. Clones were sequenced by immunoSEQ multiplex PCR, and TCRdb holds only the in-frame ones, with some missing. The sample lists about 230,000 clones; 82% were seen once. The material sequenced was PBMCs. The receptors come from a woman aged 40 to 49 in good health and CMV-seronegative.

Regarding this clone: At one end, the junction sequence differs from germline, possibly due to a read error. The V gene is TRBV7-9, the J gene TRBJ1-4; 8 bases map to TRBD1. CDR3 length equals 17 residues. CDR1 SEHNR and CDR2 FQNEAQ come from the germline V gene (reference sequence). The CDR3 here is CSSSLVPGQGGHEKLFF. The CDR3 DNA reads as TGTTCCAGCAGCTTAGTCCCCGGACAGGGAGGTCATGAAAAACTGTTTTTT.

V gene TRBV25-1 combines with J gene TRBJ1-1; weak D call: TRBD1 (5 bases). The length of the CDR3 is 13 residues. CDR1 is MGHDK, CDR2 SYGVNS, per germline. The V end lost 2 bases, the J end lost 7 bases, and 11 bases lay between the germline ends. CDR3 coding DNA: TGTGCCAGCAGTGAACTTGGCAGGGATGAAGCTTTCTTT. Translated: CASSELGRDEAFF.

This chain uses TRBV5-1 with TRBJ1-3; 8 nucleotides line up with TRBD1. This CDR3 contains 14 residues. Per the germline V gene, CDR1 is SGHRS and CDR2 is YFSETQ. V was clipped by 3 bases and J by 2 bases; unmatched bases: 1. The CDR3 sequence is CASSWTGTGNTIYF. In DNA, the CDR3 is TGCGCCAGCAGCTGGACAGGGACTGGAAACACCATATATTTT.

The chain employs TRBV2 and TRBJ2-1; weak D call: TRBD2 (5 bases). This CDR3 is 14 amino acids long. The germline gives CDR1 SNHLY, CDR2 FYNNEI. Trimming removed 6 bases at V and 2 bases at J, with 11 bases between. CDR3 protein: CASRQDLPYNEQFF. DNA for the CDR3: TGTGCCAGCAGGCAGGACTTACCCTACAATGAGCAGTTCTTC.

This clone has just one count. The chain carries TRBV7-9 and TRBJ1-2; 7 nucleotides agree with TRBD1. Looked up from germline, CDR1 is SEHNR and CDR2 is FQNEAQ (reference sequence). The CDR3 is 15 residues long. With V trimmed by 5 bases and J by 6 bases, 12 bases remained unmatched. The CDR3 region is CASSQALDRWNGYTF. The CDR3 DNA reads as TGTGCCAGCAGCCAAGCTCTGGACAGGTGGAATGGCTACACCTTC.

The chain joins TRBV6-1 to TRBJ2-2; TRBD1 aligns across 8 bases. Losses at the gene ends were 6 bases for V and 6 bases for J; bases not matched to a gene: 9. The length of the CDR3 is 15 residues. From germline, CDR1 is MNHNS and CDR2 SASEGT. Written as DNA, the CDR3 is TGTGCCAGCAGGCTCCGGGACAGGATAGCCGGGGAGCTGTTTTTT. Protein product: CASRLRDRIAGELFF.

This sequence joins TRBV30 and TRBJ2-5, with a weak D call TRBD1 (6 bases). This CDR3 has 12 amino acids. The germline V gene encodes CDR1 GTSNPN and CDR2 SVGIG (reference sequence). The V and J ends lost 5 bases and 5 bases respectively, with 12 bases between them. In nucleotides, the CDR3 is TGTGCCTGGGCTTGGGGGCTCGAGACCCAGTACTTC. Its translation: CAWAWGLETQYF.

The chain recombines TRBV9 with TRBJ2-3; 10 nucleotides agree with TRBD1. Trimming took 5 bases from V and 0 from J; bases not matched to a gene: 6. The CDR3 covers 16 residues. CDR1 and CDR2 (germline): SGDLS, YYNGEE. The CDR3 spells CASSMTGGWSTDTQYF. The CDR3, as DNA: TGTGCCAGCAGTATGACAGGGGGCTGGAGCACAGATACGCAGTATTTT.

This clone appeared a few times. The sample holds other DNA sequences that translate to the same CDR3. The chain carries TRBV27 and TRBJ2-7, with 11 nucleotides matching TRBD2. The trim removed 8 bases at V and 6 bases at J, leaving 9 bases unmatched. Germline CDR1 reads MNHEY; CDR2 reads SMNVEV (reference sequence). The CDR3 length is 14 residues. The CDR3 DNA follows: TGTGCCAGCTCCTTAGCGGGGGGGCTCTCCGAGCAGTACTTC. This gives the protein CASSLAGGLSEQYF.

This chain connects TRBV7-2 to TRBJ1-1, with 10 bases that match TRBD1. Germline V lookup: CDR1 SGHTA, CDR2 FQGNSA. The CDR3 sequence is 13 residues long. With 5 bases clipped from V and 12 bases from J, the junction kept 9 bases outside the gene matches. The CDR3 DNA sequence: TGTGCCAGCAGCCCCGGACAGGGGGATAAGACTTTCTTT. It yields the protein CASSPGQGDKTFF. Drawing the rest from reference TRBV7-2 and TRBJ1-1, the complete variable domain is GAGVSQSPSNKVTEKGKDVELRCDPISGHTALYWYRQSLGQGLEFLIYFQGNSAPDKSGLPSDRFSAERTGGSVSTLTIQRTQQEDSAVYLCASSPGQGDKTFFGQGTRLTVV.

The V and J genes are TRBV30 and TRBJ1-1, with 8 bases that match TRBD1. The CDR3 covers 19 residues. V shed 0 bases, J shed 3 bases, and the junction held 18 bases outside the gene matches. CDR1 and CDR2 from the germline V gene are GTSNPN and SVGIG (reference sequence). This CDR3 reads CAWSVRFEIIQGEDTEAFF. Here the CDR3 DNA reads TGTGCCTGGAGTGTACGATTCGAGATTATACAGGGGGAGGACACTGAAGCTTTCTTT. Filled out from reference TRBV30 and TRBJ1-1, the complete variable domain reads SQTIHQWPATLVQPVGSPLSLECTVEGTSNPNLYWYRQAAGRGLQLLFYSVGIGQISSEVPQNLSASRPQDRQFILSSKKLLLSDSGFYLCAWSVRFEIIQGEDTEAFFGQGTRLTVV.

This clone was detected only a few times. The genes are TRBV12-5 and TRBJ1-1, with a weak D call TRBD1 (6 bases). V dropped 1 base and J dropped 8 bases, with 8 bases sitting between them. CDR1 and CDR2 (germline): LGHNT, FRNRAP. This CDR3 is built from 12 residues. CDR3 residues: CASGLDDREAFF. Written as DNA, the CDR3 is TGTGCTAGTGGTTTGGATGACAGGGAAGCTTTCTTT.

The chain has TRBV7-3 and TRBJ2-2; D possibly corresponds to TRBD2 (6 bases). V was clipped by 5 bases and J by 3 bases, with 10 bases between them. Looked up from germline, CDR1 is SGHTA and CDR2 is FQGTGA. The CDR3 covers 14 residues. The CDR3 DNA reads as TGTGCCAGCAGCCCGCGGGGATACACCGGGGAGCTGTTTTTT. As protein: CASSPRGYTGELFF.

This clone is medium-sized in the sample. The chain links TRBV29-1 to TRBJ2-1; D remains unclear. CDR1 and CDR2 (germline): SQVTM, ANQGSEA. V lost 0 bases, J lost 4 bases, and 10 bases lay in between. The CDR3 is 14 amino acids. The CDR3 region is CSVEDPRIYNEQFF. The DNA of the CDR3 is TGCAGCGTTGAAGACCCGCGGATATACAATGAGCAGTTCTTC.

In DNA form, the CDR3 reads TGTGCCAGCAGCTTTAGCGGGGGGTTTAGCTCCTACAATGAGCAGTTCTTC. Protein sequence: CASSFSGGFSSYNEQFF. The chain uses TRBV5-4 and TRBJ2-1, with 10 bases lining up with TRBD2. Germline V gene sequence: CDR1 SGHNT, CDR2 YYREEE (reference sequence). CDR3 length: 17 amino acids. Losses at the gene ends were 2 bases for V and 0 bases for J; bases not matched to a gene: 5.

V gene TRBV6-5 combines with J gene TRBJ1-1; D is possibly TRBD1 (5 bases). Between the trimmed V and J ends, which lost 5 bases and 11 bases, there was a span of 15 bases. This CDR3 region has 12 residues. CDR1 MNHEY and CDR2 SVGAGI come from the germline V gene. The CDR3 loop reads CASSAWGGYAFF. The CDR3 DNA sequence: TGTGCCAGCAGTGCCTGGGGGGGGTATGCTTTCTTT.